This T cell receptor (beta chain) was found in a study of T cells in Graves' hyperthyroidism and ophthalmopathy. This clonotype appeared many times. Amplification targeted TCR beta CDR3 regions from RNA transcripts. The TCR CDR3 first-round RT-PCR relied on the HTBI primer set. TCRdb reprocessed the multiplex PCR reads with MiXCR, giving one entry per CDR3 protein. The repertoire has 500,000 to 700,000 distinct CDR3 sequences, over 15% of them found once; the top ten carry under 20%. V lost 5 bases and J lost 4; bases outside the gene matches: 6. The CDR3 extends over 15 amino acids. The clonotype originates from a woman aged 18-35 years with Graves' hyperthyroidism. The chain combines TRBV12-3 or TRBV12-4 with TRBJ2-3, with 10 bases aligning to TRBD1. The sequencing sample was made of blood. The CDR3 loop is CASSAPGQGPDTQYF. Here the CDR3 DNA reads TGTGCCAGCAGTGCTCCGGGACAGGGGCCAGATACGCAGTATTTT.